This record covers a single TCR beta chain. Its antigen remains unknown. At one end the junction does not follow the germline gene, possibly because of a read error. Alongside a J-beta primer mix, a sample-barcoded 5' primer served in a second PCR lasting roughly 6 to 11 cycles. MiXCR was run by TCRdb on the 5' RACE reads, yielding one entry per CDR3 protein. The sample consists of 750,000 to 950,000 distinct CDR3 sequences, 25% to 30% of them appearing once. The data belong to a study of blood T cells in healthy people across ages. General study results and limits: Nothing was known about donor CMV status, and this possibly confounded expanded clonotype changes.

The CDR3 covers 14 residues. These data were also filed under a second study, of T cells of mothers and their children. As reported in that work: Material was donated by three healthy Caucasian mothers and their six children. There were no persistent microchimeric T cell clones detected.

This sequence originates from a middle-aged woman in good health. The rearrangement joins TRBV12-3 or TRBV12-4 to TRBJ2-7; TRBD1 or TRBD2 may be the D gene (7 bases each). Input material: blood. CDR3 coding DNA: TGTGCCAACAGTCCAAGCGGGACAGCCTACGAGCAGTACTTC. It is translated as CANSPSGTAYEQYF.